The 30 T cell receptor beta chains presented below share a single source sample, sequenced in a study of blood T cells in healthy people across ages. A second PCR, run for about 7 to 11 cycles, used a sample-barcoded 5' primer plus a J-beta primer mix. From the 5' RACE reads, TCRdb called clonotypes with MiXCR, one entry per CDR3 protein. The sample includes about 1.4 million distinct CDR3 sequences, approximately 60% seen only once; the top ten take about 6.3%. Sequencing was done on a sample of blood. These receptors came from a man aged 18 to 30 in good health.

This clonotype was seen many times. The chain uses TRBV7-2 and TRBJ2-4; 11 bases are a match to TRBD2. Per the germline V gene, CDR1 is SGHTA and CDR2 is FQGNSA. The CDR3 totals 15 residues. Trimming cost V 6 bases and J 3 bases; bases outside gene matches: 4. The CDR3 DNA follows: TGTGCCAGCAGTCTACTAGCGGGAGACAAAAACATTCAGTACTTC. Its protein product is CASSLLAGDKNIQYF.

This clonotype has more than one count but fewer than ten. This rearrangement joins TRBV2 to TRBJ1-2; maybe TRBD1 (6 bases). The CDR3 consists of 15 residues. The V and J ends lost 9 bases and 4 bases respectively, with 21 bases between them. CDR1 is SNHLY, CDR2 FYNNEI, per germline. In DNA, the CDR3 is TGTGCCAGTAAAACAGGGTCCCCGGGGAGCTATGGCTACACCTTC. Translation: CASKTGSPGSYGYTF.

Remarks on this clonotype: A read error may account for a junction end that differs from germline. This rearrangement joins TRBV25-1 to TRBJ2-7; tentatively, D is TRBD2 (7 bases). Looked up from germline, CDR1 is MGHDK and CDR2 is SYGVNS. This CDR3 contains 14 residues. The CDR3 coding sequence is TGTGCCGGCAGTGAGGGGGGGGCCTCCTACGAGCAGTACTTC. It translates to CAGSEGGASYEQYF.

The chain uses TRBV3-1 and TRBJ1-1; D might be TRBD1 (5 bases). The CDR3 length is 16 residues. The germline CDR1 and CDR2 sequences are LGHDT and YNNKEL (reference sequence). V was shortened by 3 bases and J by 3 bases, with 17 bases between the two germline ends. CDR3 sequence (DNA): TGTGCCAGCAGCCACTGGGACTCAATAGGGCACACTGAAGCTTTCTTT. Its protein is CASSHWDSIGHTEAFF.

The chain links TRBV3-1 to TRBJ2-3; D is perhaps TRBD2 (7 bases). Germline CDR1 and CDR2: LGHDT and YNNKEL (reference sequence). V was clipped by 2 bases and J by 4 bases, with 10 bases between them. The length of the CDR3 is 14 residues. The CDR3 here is CASSQSGGADTQYF. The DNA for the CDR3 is TGTGCCAGCAGCCAATCGGGGGGCGCAGATACGCAGTATTTT.

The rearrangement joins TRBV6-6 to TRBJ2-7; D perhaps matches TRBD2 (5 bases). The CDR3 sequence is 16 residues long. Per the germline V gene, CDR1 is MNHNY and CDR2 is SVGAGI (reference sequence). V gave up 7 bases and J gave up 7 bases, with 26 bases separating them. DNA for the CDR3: TGTGCCAGCATTTCTGGGGAGAACGCCCGACTGAGGGAGCAGTACTTC. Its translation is CASISGENARLREQYF.

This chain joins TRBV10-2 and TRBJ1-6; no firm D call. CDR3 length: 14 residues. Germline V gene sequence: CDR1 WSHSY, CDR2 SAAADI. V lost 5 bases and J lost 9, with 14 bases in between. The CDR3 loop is CASSRQDWGSPLHF. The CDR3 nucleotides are TGCGCCAGCAGTCGGCAGGACTGGGGTTCACCCCTCCACTTT.

CDR3 sequence (DNA): TGCAGCGGTAGGACAGGTCGCACCGGGGAGCTGTTTTTT. It codes for CSGRTGRTGELFF. The chain recombines TRBV29-1 with TRBJ2-2, with TRBD1 matching 7 bases. Germline V gene sequence: CDR1 SQVTM, CDR2 ANQGSEA. The V gene end was trimmed by 7 bases and the J gene end by 4 bases; junction bases not matched to a gene: 6. The CDR3 extends over 13 amino acids.

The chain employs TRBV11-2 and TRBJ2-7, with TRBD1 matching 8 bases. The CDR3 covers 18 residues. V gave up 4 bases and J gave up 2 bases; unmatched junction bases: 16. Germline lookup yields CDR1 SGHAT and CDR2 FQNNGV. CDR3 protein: CASSWFPGQGPSPYEQYF. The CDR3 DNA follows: TGTGCCAGCAGCTGGTTTCCCGGACAGGGCCCTTCTCCCTACGAGCAGTACTTC.

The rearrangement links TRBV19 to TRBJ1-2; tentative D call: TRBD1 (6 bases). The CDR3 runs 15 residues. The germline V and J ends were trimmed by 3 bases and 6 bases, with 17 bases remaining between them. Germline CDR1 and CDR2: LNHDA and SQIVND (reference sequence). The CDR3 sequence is CASSIDRYRENGYTF. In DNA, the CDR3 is TGTGCCAGTAGTATTGATCGATACAGGGAGAATGGCTACACCTTC. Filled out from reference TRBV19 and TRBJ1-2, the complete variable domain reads DGGITQSPKYLFRKEGQNVTLSCEQNLNHDAMYWYRQDPGQGLRLIYYSQIVNDFQKGDIAEGYSVSREKKESFPLTVTSAQKNPTAFYLCASSIDRYRENGYTFGSGTRLTVV.

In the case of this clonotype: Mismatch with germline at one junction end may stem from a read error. The DNA of the CDR3 is TGCAGTGCTAGAGATGTGACAGGGGGTAGGAATTCACCCCCCCACTTT. Translation: CSARDVTGGRNSPPHF. The chain employs TRBV20-1 and TRBJ1-6, with 9 nucleotides matching TRBD1. The CDR3 covers 16 residues. Germline-derived CDR1 and CDR2 are DFQATT and SNEGSKA (reference sequence).

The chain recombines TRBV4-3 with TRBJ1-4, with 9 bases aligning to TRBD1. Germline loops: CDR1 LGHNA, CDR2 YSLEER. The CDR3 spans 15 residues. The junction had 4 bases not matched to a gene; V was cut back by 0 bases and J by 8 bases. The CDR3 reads CASSQDTGGEEKLFF. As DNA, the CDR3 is TGCGCCAGCAGCCAAGATACAGGGGGCGAAGAAAAACTGTTTTTT.

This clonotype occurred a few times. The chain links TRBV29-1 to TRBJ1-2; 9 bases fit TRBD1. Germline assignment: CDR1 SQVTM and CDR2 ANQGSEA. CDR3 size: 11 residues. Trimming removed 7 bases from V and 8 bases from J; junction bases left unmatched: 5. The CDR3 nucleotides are TGCAGCGCTGTGGACAGGGGAGGCTACACCTTC. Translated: CSAVDRGGYTF.

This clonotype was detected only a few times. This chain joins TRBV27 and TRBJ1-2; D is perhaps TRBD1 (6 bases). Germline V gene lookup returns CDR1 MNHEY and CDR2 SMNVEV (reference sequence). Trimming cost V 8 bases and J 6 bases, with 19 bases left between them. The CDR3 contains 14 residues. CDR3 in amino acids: CASWQGLTMDGYTF. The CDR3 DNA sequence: TGTGCCAGCTGGCAGGGGCTCACAATGGATGGCTACACCTTC.

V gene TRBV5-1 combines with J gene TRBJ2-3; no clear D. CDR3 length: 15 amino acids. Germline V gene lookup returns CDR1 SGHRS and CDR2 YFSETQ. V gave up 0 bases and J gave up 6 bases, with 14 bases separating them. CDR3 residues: CASSLGPTKRDTQYF. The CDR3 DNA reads TGCGCCAGCAGCTTGGGACCCACCAAAAGGGATACGCAGTATTTT. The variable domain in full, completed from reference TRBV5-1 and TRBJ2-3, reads KAGVTQTPRYLIKTRGQQVTLSCSPISGHRSVSWYQQTPGQGLQFLFEYFSETQRNKGNFPGRFSGRQFSNSRSEMNVSTLELGDSALYLCASSLGPTKRDTQYFGPGTRLTVL.

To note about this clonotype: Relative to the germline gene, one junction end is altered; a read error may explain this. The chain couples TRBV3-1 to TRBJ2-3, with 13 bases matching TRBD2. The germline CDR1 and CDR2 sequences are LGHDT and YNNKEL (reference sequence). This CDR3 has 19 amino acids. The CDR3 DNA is TGTGCCAACAGCCAAGGACGACTAGCGGGGGGCCCTAGCACAGATACGCAGTATTTT. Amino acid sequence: CANSQGRLAGGPSTDTQYF.

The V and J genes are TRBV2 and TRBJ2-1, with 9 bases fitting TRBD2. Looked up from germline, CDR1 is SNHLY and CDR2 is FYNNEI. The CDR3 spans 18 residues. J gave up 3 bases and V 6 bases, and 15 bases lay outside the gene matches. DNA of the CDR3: TGTGCCAGCAGCGTTCCAGCTCTTAGACTAGCGGACTACAATGAGCAGTTCTTC. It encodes CASSVPALRLADYNEQFF. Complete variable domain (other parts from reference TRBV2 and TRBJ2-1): EPEVTQTPSHQVTQMGQEVILRCVPISNHLYFYWYRQILGQKVEFLVSFYNNEISEKSEIFDDQFSVERPDGSNFTLKIRSTKLEDSAMYFCASSVPALRLADYNEQFFGPGTRLTVL.

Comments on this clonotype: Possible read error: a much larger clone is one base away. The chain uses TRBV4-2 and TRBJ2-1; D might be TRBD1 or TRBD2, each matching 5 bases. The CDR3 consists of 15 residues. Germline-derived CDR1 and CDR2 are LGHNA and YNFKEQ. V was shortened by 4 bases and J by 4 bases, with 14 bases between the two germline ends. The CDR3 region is CASSRGREPYNEQFF. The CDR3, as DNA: TGTGCCAGCAGCCGGGGACGAGAACCTTACAATGAGCAGTTCTTC.

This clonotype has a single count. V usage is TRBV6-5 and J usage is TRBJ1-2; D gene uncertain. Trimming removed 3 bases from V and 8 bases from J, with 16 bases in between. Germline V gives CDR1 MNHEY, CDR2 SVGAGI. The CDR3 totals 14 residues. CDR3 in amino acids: CASSYGALSGGYTF. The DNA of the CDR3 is TGTGCCAGCAGTTATGGAGCTCTAAGTGGCGGCTACACCTTC.

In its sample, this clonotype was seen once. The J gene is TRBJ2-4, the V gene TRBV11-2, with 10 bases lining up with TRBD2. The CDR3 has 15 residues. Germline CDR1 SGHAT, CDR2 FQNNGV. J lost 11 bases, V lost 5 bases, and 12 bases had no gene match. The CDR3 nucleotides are TGTGCCAGCAGCCCAACCGGGACTAGCGTTTCTTTTCAGTACTTC. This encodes CASSPTGTSVSFQYF.

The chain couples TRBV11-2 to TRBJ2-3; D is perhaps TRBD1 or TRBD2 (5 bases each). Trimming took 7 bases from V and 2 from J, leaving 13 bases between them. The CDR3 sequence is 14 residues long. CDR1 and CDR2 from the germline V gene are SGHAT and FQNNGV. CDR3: CASTPGPYTDTQYF. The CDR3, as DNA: TGTGCCAGCACCCCGGGACCTTACACAGATACGCAGTATTTT.

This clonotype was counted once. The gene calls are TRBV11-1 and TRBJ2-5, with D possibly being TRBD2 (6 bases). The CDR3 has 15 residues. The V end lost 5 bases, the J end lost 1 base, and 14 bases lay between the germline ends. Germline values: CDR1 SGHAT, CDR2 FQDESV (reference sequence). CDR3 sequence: CASSQKLASQETQYF. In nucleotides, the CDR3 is TGTGCCAGCAGCCAAAAACTAGCATCCCAAGAGACCCAGTACTTC.

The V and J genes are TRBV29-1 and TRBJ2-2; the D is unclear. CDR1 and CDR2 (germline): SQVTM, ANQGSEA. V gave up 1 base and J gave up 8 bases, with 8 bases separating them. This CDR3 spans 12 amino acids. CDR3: CSVEGLTGELFF. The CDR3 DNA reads TGCAGCGTTGAAGGACTTACTGGGGAGCTGTTTTTT.

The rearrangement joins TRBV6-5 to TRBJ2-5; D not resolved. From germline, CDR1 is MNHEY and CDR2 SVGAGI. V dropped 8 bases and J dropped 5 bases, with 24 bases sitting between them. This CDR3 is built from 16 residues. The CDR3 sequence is CASGVRVRRFGETQYF. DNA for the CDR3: TGTGCCAGCGGAGTTAGGGTCCGAAGGTTCGGGGAGACCCAGTACTTC.

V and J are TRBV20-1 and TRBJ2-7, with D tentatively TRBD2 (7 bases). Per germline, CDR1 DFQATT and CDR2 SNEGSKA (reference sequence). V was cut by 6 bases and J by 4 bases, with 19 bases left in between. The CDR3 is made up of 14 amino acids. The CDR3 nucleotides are TGCAGTGCGCCCCTCGGGGGGCGCGGATACGAGCAGTACTTC. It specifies CSAPLGGRGYEQYF.

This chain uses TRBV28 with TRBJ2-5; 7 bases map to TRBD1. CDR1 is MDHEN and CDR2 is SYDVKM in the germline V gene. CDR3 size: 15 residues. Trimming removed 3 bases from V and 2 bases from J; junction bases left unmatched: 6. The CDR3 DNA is TGTGCCAGCAGTTTGCCCACAGGGGCACAAGAGACCCAGTACTTC. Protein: CASSLPTGAQETQYF.

The chain's CDR3 is CASSLGRGAYTGELFF. CDR3 sequence (DNA): TGTGCCAGCAGTTTGGGAAGGGGCGCTTACACCGGGGAGCTGTTTTTT. This chain joins TRBV28 and TRBJ2-2, with D perhaps TRBD1 (5 bases). V lost 3 bases and J lost 3, with 14 bases in between. This CDR3 region has 16 residues. The V gene's germline CDR1 is MDHEN and CDR2 SYDVKM.

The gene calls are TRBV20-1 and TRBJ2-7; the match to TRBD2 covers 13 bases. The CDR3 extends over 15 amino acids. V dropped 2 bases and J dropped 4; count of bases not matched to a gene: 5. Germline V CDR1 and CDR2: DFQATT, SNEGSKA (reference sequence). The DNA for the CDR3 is TGCAGTGCTAGACCCGGACTAGCGGGAGCTTACGAGCAGTACTTC. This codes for CSARPGLAGAYEQYF.

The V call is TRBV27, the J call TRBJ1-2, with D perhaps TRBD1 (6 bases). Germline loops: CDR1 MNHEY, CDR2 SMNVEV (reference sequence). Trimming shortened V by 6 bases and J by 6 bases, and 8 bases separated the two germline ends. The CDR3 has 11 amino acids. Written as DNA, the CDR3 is TGTGCCAGCAGGGGGGCCGATGGCTACACCTTC. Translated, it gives CASRGADGYTF.

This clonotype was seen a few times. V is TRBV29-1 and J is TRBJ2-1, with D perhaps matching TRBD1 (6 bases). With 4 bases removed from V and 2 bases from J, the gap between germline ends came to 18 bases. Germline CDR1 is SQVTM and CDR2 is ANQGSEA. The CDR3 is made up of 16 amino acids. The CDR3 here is CSVANNGDKAYNEQFF. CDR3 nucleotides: TGCAGCGTTGCGAACAATGGGGACAAAGCCTACAATGAGCAGTTCTTC.